This T cell receptor (beta chain) was captured by sequencing in a study of T cell repertoires in cytomegalovirus infection. Study at large: It can be stated that public TCR beta signatures indicated CMV infection as well as a matching HLA type.

Findings of the study overall: The cumulative frequency of public TCR beta families distinguished individuals who carried CMV together with the relevant HLA. Across the ex vivo response, the dominant clonotypes were HLA-C-restricted CMV-specific TCR beta clonotypes.

Germline loops: CDR1 LNHDA, CDR2 SQIVND (reference sequence). Trimming took 5 bases from V and 3 from J, leaving 11 bases between them. The CDR3 has 14 amino acids. With respect to this clonotype: The antigen remains undetermined.

TCRdb independently ran MiXCR on the reads; one entry per CDR3 protein. The sample includes 500,000 to 600,000 distinct CDR3 sequences, 15% to 20% of them seen just once. The TCR sequence derives from a human donor in good health (CMV status not recorded). Some clones in this sample may be carry-over from other donors' samples. This sequence joins TRBV19 and TRBJ1-3; D unclear. Sequencing used CD8+ T cells from PBMCs. The chain's CDR3 is CASSLSAFGNTIYF. The CDR3 DNA reads as TGTGCCAGTAGTCTCTCCGCTTTTGGAAACACCATATATTTT.